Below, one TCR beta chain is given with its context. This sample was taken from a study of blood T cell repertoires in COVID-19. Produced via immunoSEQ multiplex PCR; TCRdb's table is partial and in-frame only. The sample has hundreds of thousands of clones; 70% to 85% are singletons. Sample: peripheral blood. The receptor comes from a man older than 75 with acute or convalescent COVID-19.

This CDR3 is CASSIVAAVNTEAFF. The CDR3 DNA follows: TGTGCCAGTAGTATAGTGGCGGCTGTGAACACTGAAGCTTTCTTT. The V gene is TRBV19, the J gene TRBJ1-1; D remains unclear. Germline V gives CDR1 LNHDA, CDR2 SQIVND (reference sequence). The CDR3 runs to 15 residues. V was clipped by 1 base and J by 0 bases, with 9 bases between them.